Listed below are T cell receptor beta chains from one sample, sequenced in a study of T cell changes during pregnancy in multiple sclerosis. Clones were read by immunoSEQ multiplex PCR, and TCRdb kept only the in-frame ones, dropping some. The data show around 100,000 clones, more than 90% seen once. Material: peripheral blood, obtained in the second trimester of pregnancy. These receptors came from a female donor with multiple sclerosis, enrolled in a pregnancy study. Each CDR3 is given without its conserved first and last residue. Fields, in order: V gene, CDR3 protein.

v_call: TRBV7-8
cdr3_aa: ASSFGFAYEQY

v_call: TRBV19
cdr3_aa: ASTLAGSYEQY

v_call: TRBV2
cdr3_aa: ASNIQGYEQY

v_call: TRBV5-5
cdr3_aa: ASSLVAQGTDTQY

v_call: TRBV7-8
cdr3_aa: ASSPNTGRQPQH

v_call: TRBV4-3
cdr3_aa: ASSQRLAGETDTQY

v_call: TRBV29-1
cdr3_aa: SVDGRGQGTQY

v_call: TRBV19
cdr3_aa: ASSIPGGADYGYT

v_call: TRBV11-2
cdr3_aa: ASSRWTVEQY

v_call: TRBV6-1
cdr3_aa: ASSEGHIDTQY